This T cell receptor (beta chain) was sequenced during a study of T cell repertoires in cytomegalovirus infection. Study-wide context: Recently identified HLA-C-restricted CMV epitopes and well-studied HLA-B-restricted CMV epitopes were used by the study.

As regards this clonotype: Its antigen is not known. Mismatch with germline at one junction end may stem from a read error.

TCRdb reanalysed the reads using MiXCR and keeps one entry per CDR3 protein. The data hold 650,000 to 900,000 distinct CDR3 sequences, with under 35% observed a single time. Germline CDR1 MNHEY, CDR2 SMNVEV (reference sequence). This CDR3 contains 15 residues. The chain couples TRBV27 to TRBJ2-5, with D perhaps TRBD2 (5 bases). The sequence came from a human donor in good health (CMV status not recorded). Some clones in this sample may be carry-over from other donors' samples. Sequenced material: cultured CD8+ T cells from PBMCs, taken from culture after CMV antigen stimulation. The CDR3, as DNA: TGTGCCAGCAGTTTAGGAGGTCTACGGCAAGAGACCCAGCACTTC. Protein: CASSLGGLRQETQHF.